Listed here are 25 T cell receptor beta chains from one sample, sequenced in a study of blood T cell repertoires in COVID-19. Here immunoSEQ multiplex PCR was the method, and the copy in TCRdb shows in-frame clones only, minus some. In the table there are 150,000 to 180,000 clones, around 85% of which are singletons. Specimen: peripheral blood. The receptor source for this set is a woman in her sixties or seventies with acute or convalescent COVID-19.

In its sample, this clone was seen a few times. The chain carries TRBV10-2 and TRBJ1-3; D gene unclear. The CDR3 has 15 residues. V was cut by 2 bases and J by 9 bases, with 17 bases left in between. In germline, CDR1 is WSHSY, CDR2 SAAADI. The CDR3 loop is CASSEVRASGGTIYF. CDR3 coding DNA: TGCGCCAGCAGTGAGGTACGGGCCTCCGGAGGCACCATATATTTT.

This chain's CDR3 is CASRHPGQGGVYTF. The CDR3, as DNA: TGCGCCAGCAGACATCCGGGACAGGGGGGAGTCTACACCTTC. The chain couples TRBV4-1 to TRBJ1-2; 11 nucleotides align to TRBD1. The CDR3 has 14 amino acids. The junction had 10 bases not matched to a gene; V was cut back by 6 bases and J by 10 bases. CDR1 and CDR2 from the germline V gene are MGHRA and YSYEKL.

The rearrangement uses TRBV2 and TRBJ1-6, with 7 nucleotides matching TRBD1. The CDR3 totals 14 residues. The ends lost 5 bases at V and 9 bases at J; junction bases unmatched: 7. Germline CDR1 reads SNHLY; CDR2 reads FYNNEI. This CDR3 reads CASSQDRLGSPLHF. Written as DNA, the CDR3 is TGTGCCAGCAGTCAGGACAGGCTAGGTTCACCCCTCCACTTT.

This sequence joins TRBV12-3 or TRBV12-4 and TRBJ2-2, with D possibly TRBD1 on 6 matching bases. V gave up 7 bases and J gave up 7 bases, with 13 bases separating them. The CDR3 length is 13 residues. The DNA of the CDR3 is TGTGCCAGCATTCTAACAGGGATCGGGGAGCTGTTTTTT. Its translation: CASILTGIGELFF.

J is TRBJ1-4 and V is TRBV12-3 or TRBV12-4; TRBD1 agrees at 10 bases. The CDR3 runs to 13 residues. V trimming: 7 bases; J trimming: 8 bases; junction bases outside the gene matches: 4. In DNA, the CDR3 is TGTGCCAGCACGACAGGGGGCGAGGAAAAACTGTTTTTT. Its protein product is CASTTGGEEKLFF.

This rearrangement joins TRBV6-7 to TRBJ1-2; a weak D match, TRBD1 (5 bases). TRBV6-7 is identified as an open reading frame with a role that is uncertain. This CDR3 has 15 residues. V lost 6 bases and J 1 base, leaving 15 bases between the germline ends. The CDR3: CASSLRQRINYGYTF. CDR3 in DNA: TGTGCCAGCAGCCTAAGACAGAGGATTAACTATGGCTACACCTTC.

The count of this clone is one. The genes are TRBV7-2 and TRBJ2-2; 7 bases are shared with TRBD1. Germline loops: CDR1 SGHTA, CDR2 FQGNSA. The CDR3 totals 15 residues. Trimming at V came to 5 bases and at J to 8 bases, leaving 11 bases not matched to a gene. In DNA, the CDR3 is TGTGCCAGCAGCCCGCCGTCCGACAGGGTTGGGGAGCTGTTTTTT. Protein: CASSPPSDRVGELFF.

This chain uses TRBV5-1 with TRBJ2-4; 9 nucleotides agree with TRBD1. The CDR3 is 14 residues long. Germline lookup yields CDR1 SGHRS and CDR2 YFSETQ. The V gene end was trimmed by 4 bases and the J gene end by 7 bases; junction bases not matched to a gene: 6. CDR3 sequence reads: CASSPDRGGNIQYF. The CDR3 bases are TGCGCCAGCAGCCCGGACAGGGGAGGCAACATTCAGTACTTC.

The chain employs TRBV5-1 and TRBJ1-6; TRBD1 is a possible D gene (6 bases). CDR3 length: 18 residues. Trimming shortened V by 0 bases and J by 0 bases, and 13 bases separated the two germline ends. Germline V CDR1 and CDR2: SGHRS, YFSETQ. CDR3 nucleotide sequence: TGCGCCAGCAGCTTGGGAGACAGGCGGTCCTCCTATAATTCACCCCTCCACTTT. Its protein is CASSLGDRRSSYNSPLHF.

This chain joins TRBV14 and TRBJ2-3, with D unresolved. The germline CDR1 and CDR2 sequences are SGHDN and FVKESK. Trimming pared 3 bases from V and 5 bases from J, leaving 12 bases between. The CDR3 is 14 residues long. The CDR3 sequence is CASSQQALLDTQYF. The CDR3 DNA reads TGTGCCAGCAGCCAGCAGGCACTCCTAGATACGCAGTATTTT.

With regard to this clone: An end of the junction does not agree with germline; a read error may underlie this. CDR3 nucleotides: TGTGCCAGCAGCCACAACAGTGAAGCTTTCTTT. Its translation: CASSHNSEAFF. The V and J genes are TRBV3-1 (or the pseudogene TRBV3-2) and TRBJ1-1; no reliable D call. The V gene's germline CDR1 is LGHDT and CDR2 YNNKEL (reference sequence). The CDR3 has 11 residues.

The chain joins TRBV5-6 to TRBJ1-5, with D unclear. CDR3 size: 13 residues. V lost 2 bases and J lost 6, with 9 bases in between. From germline, CDR1 is SGHDT and CDR2 YYEEEE. The CDR3 region has the DNA TGTGCCAGCAGCTTAGCGGGAAGTCAGCCCCAGCATTTT. Residues: CASSLAGSQPQHF. Combining the CDR3 with reference TRBV5-6 and TRBJ1-5 gives the whole variable domain DAGVTQSPTHLIKTRGQQVTLRCSPKSGHDTVSWYQQALGQGPQFIFQYYEEEERQRGNFPDRFSGHQFPNYSSELNVNALLLGDSALYLCASSLAGSQPQHFGDGTRLSIL.

This chain connects TRBV3-1 (or the pseudogene TRBV3-2) to TRBJ1-2; no clear D. Trimming shortened V by 3 bases and J by 13 bases, and 15 bases separated the two germline ends. This CDR3 has 12 residues. Germline V gene lookup returns CDR1 LGHDT and CDR2 YNNKEL (reference sequence). The CDR3, as DNA: TGTGCCAGCAGCCACCTGACTCCTTTCGTCACCTTC. Protein sequence: CASSHLTPFVTF.

V is TRBV19 and J is TRBJ1-4, with 9 bases aligning to TRBD1. The V gene end was trimmed by 10 bases and the J gene end by 6 bases; junction bases not matched to a gene: 6. From germline, CDR1 is LNHDA and CDR2 SQIVND (reference sequence). CDR3 length equals 13 residues. The CDR3 DNA sequence: TGTGCCACCAAGGGGACAGGGTATGAAAAACTGTTTTTT. This codes for CATKGTGYEKLFF.

The chain has TRBV9 and TRBJ1-1; tentative D call: TRBD1 (5 bases). This CDR3 is 15 amino acids long. Germline V gene data show CDR1 as SGDLS and CDR2 as YYNGEE. The ends were cut back, 2 bases at V and 4 bases at J, with 15 bases in the middle. The CDR3 nucleotides are TGTGCCAGCAGCGTCCTCCCTGGGGGGGGCACTGAAGCTTTCTTT. This translates into CASSVLPGGGTEAFF.

V usage is TRBV5-4 and J usage is TRBJ2-3; D is unresolved. The CDR3 is made up of 13 amino acids. V was trimmed by 0 bases and J by 5 bases, leaving 7 bases between them. Germline CDR1 is SGHNT and CDR2 is YYREEE (reference sequence). The CDR3 spells CASSLGRLDTQYF. The CDR3 DNA sequence: TGTGCCAGCAGCTTGGGGCGGTTAGATACGCAGTATTTT.

CDR3 sequence reads: CASSQDGTGYNEQFF. The CDR3 DNA follows: TGTGCCAGCAGCCAAGATGGGACAGGGTACAATGAGCAGTTCTTC. The chain recombines TRBV3-1 (or the pseudogene TRBV3-2) with TRBJ2-1; 9 nucleotides match TRBD1. CDR1 is LGHDT and CDR2 is YNNKEL in the germline V gene (reference sequence). This CDR3 has 15 residues. V gave up 0 bases and J gave up 4 bases; unmatched junction bases: 1.

This clone was seen only once. V gene TRBV24-1 combines with J gene TRBJ2-1, with 7 bases matching TRBD1. V lost 2 bases, J lost 3 bases, and 6 bases stayed unmatched. CDR1 and CDR2 from the germline V gene are KGHDR and SFDVKD. The CDR3 is 16 amino acids. In nucleotides, the CDR3 is TGTGCCACCAGTGATTCCACCGGGACAGACTACAATGAGCAGTTCTTC. It translates to CATSDSTGTDYNEQFF.

This clone was detected a few times. The rearrangement uses TRBV27 and TRBJ2-7; 9 bases fit TRBD1. The CDR3 extends over 17 amino acids. V lost 1 base and J lost 2; bases outside the gene matches: 9. Germline loops: CDR1 MNHEY, CDR2 SMNVEV (reference sequence). The CDR3 DNA follows: TGTGCCAGCAGTTTATTATGCACCCGGGACAGGGCCTACGAGCAGTACGTC. This gives the protein CASSLLCTRDRAYEQYV.

The rearrangement links TRBV7-3 to TRBJ2-3; 14 bases align to TRBD2. Germline CDR1 and CDR2: SGHTA and FQGTGA. This CDR3 spans 19 amino acids. V lost 5 bases and J lost 4; bases outside the gene matches: 14. CDR3 in amino acids: CASSPHHRLAGGRSDTQYF. As DNA, the CDR3 is TGTGCCAGCAGCCCCCACCACAGACTAGCGGGGGGGCGGTCAGATACGCAGTATTTT.

In its sample, this clone was seen a few times. The CDR3 nucleotides read TGTGCCAGCAGCCAAGGCCGTAGCGGGGCGACAGATACGCAGTATTTT. This codes for CASSQGRSGATDTQYF. The chain combines TRBV3-1 (or the pseudogene TRBV3-2) with TRBJ2-3; 8 bases align to TRBD2. Per the germline V gene, CDR1 is LGHDT and CDR2 is YNNKEL (reference sequence). The V segment lost 1 base and the J segment 3 bases; nucleotides outside the gene matches: 6. The length of the CDR3 is 16 residues.

The chain links TRBV12-3 or TRBV12-4 to TRBJ1-5; no clear D gene. The CDR3 loop spans 13 amino acids. V lost 6 bases, J lost 3 bases, and 9 bases lay in between. The CDR3 loop is CASSPSINQPQHF. The CDR3 nucleotides read TGTGCCAGCAGCCCTTCTATCAATCAGCCCCAGCATTTT.

V and J are TRBV6-5 and TRBJ2-1; 10 positions agree with TRBD1. The V segment lost 8 bases and the J segment 4 bases; nucleotides outside the gene matches: 5. Germline CDR1 is MNHEY and CDR2 is SVGAGI. The CDR3 is 14 amino acids. CDR3 in DNA: TGTGCCAGCCATGACAGGGGGCAGTACAATGAGCAGTTCTTC. Residues: CASHDRGQYNEQFF.

The rearrangement links TRBV6-1 to TRBJ1-3; 10 nucleotides align to TRBD1. The CDR3 runs to 16 residues. Losses at the gene ends were 2 bases for V and 2 bases for J; bases not matched to a gene: 3. From germline, CDR1 is MNHNS and CDR2 SASEGT. CDR3 region: CASSEYGTGAGNTIYF. CDR3 bases: TGTGCCAGCAGTGAATATGGGACAGGGGCTGGAAACACCATATATTTT.

This chain joins TRBV7-6 and TRBJ2-3; TRBD2 matches at 8 bases. Trimming removed 5 bases from V and 2 bases from J; junction bases left unmatched: 9. The CDR3 sequence is 16 residues long. CDR1 SGHVS and CDR2 FNYEAQ come from the germline V gene. The CDR3 DNA follows: TGTGCCAGCAGCAGTCGAGTAGCGGGGTACACAGATACGCAGTATTTT. Translating it yields CASSSRVAGYTDTQYF.